These 26 T cell receptor beta chains share one sample of origin, sequenced in a study of blood T cell repertoires in COVID-19. Clones were sequenced by immunoSEQ multiplex PCR, and TCRdb holds only the in-frame ones, with some missing. The sample has 40,000 to 55,000 clones, around 94% seen once; the top ten hold under 0.4%. The sample was peripheral blood. Receptor source: a man aged 50 to 59 with COVID-19, enrolled during active disease.

This sequence joins TRBV19 and TRBJ2-1; TRBD2 is a possible D gene (5 bases). V lost 5 bases and J lost 10, with 12 bases in between. Germline CDR1 and CDR2: LNHDA and SQIVND (reference sequence). The length of the CDR3 is 12 residues. The CDR3 DNA reads as TGTGCCAGTAGTGTACCGCCGGGAGAGCAGTTCTTC. Translation: CASSVPPGEQFF.

The genes are TRBV24-1 and TRBJ2-2; 10 bases are a match to TRBD2. V shed 0 bases and J 2 bases; nucleotides not matched to a gene: 5. This CDR3 has 18 residues. The germline V gene has CDR1 KGHDR and CDR2 SFDVKD. The CDR3 spells CATSDLQTSGTNTGELFF. Written as DNA, the CDR3 is TGTGCCACCAGTGATTTGCAAACTAGCGGGACTAACACCGGGGAGCTGTTTTTT.

The V call is TRBV5-1, the J call TRBJ2-1; 7 bases match TRBD2. V lost 7 bases to trimming and J lost 7 bases; unmatched junction nucleotides: 8. This CDR3 has 13 amino acids. CDR1 and CDR2 from the germline V gene are SGHRS and YFSETQ. The chain's CDR3 is CASAGLAANEQFF. CDR3 coding DNA: TGCGCCAGCGCCGGTCTAGCGGCAAATGAGCAGTTCTTC.

This clone came up a few times. This chain uses TRBV19 with TRBJ2-7; possible D gene TRBD1, 5 bases. In germline, CDR1 is LNHDA, CDR2 SQIVND (reference sequence). CDR3 size: 11 residues. V lost 10 bases and J lost 2, with 9 bases in between. The CDR3 protein is CATKGAYEQYF. The CDR3 DNA is TGTGCCACGAAAGGGGCCTACGAGCAGTACTTC.

The chain combines TRBV7-2 with TRBJ2-7; 10 bases agree with TRBD2. Per germline, CDR1 SGHTA and CDR2 FQGNSA. The CDR3 consists of 17 residues. V was pared by 2 bases and J by 0 bases, with 7 bases of the junction left unmatched. CDR3 DNA sequence: TGTGCCAGCAGCTTAAGGACTAGCGGAAGGAGCTCCTACGAGCAGTACTTC. This translates into CASSLRTSGRSSYEQYF.

The chain combines TRBV3-1 (or the pseudogene TRBV3-2) with TRBJ2-1; 8 bases are a match to TRBD1. Trimming removed 4 bases from V and 4 bases from J; junction bases left unmatched: 9. The CDR3 is 16 amino acids. Per the germline V gene, CDR1 is LGHDT and CDR2 is YNNKEL (reference sequence). CDR3 protein: CASSRHAGTGYNEQFF. In nucleotides, the CDR3 is TGTGCCAGCAGCCGACACGCCGGGACAGGATACAATGAGCAGTTCTTC.

The chain links TRBV18 to TRBJ2-7, with D tentatively TRBD1 (6 bases). This CDR3 region has 16 residues. The germline CDR1 and CDR2 sequences are KGHSH and LQKENI. V was shortened by 2 bases and J by 1 base, with 15 bases between the two germline ends. The CDR3 loop reads CASSPVSGTYSYEQYF. CDR3 nucleotide sequence: TGTGCCAGCTCACCAGTTTCCGGGACATATTCCTACGAGCAGTACTTC.

V gene TRBV29-1 combines with J gene TRBJ2-2; D remains unclear. The V and J ends lost 3 bases and 1 base respectively, with 3 bases between them. Germline V gene data show CDR1 as SQVTM and CDR2 as ANQGSEA. The length of the CDR3 is 12 residues. The CDR3 nucleotides read TGCAGCGTTGAGCGGAACACCGGGGAGCTGTTTTTT. Amino acids: CSVERNTGELFF.

V is TRBV27 and J is TRBJ2-3, with 9 bases lining up with TRBD2. Looked up from germline, CDR1 is MNHEY and CDR2 is SMNVEV (reference sequence). CDR3 length: 15 residues. J was trimmed by 2 bases and V by 6 bases; bases with no gene match: 6. In DNA form, the CDR3 reads TGTGCCAGCAGCCGACTAGCGGACTACACAGATACGCAGTATTTT. Its protein is CASSRLADYTDTQYF.

The chain recombines TRBV5-1 with TRBJ1-1; the D gene is possibly TRBD1 (6 bases). Germline V gives CDR1 SGHRS, CDR2 YFSETQ. With 0 bases removed from V and 2 bases from J, the gap between germline ends came to 11 bases. The CDR3 runs to 15 residues. CDR3 protein: CASSLDPQGNTEAFF. In nucleotides, the CDR3 is TGCGCCAGCAGCTTGGACCCACAGGGAAACACTGAAGCTTTCTTT.

The chain couples TRBV18 to TRBJ2-1; perhaps TRBD2 as D (6 bases). This CDR3 spans 12 amino acids. CDR1 is KGHSH, CDR2 LQKENI, per germline. With 6 bases removed from V and 11 bases from J, the gap between germline ends came to 14 bases. CDR3 region: CASSLEGLKQFF. CDR3 DNA sequence: TGTGCCAGCTCCCTGGAGGGACTGAAGCAGTTCTTC.

The rearrangement links TRBV2 to TRBJ2-5; 14 bases fit TRBD2. The CDR3 runs to 15 residues. Germline trimming cut 6 bases from V and 3 bases from J; bases unmatched to any gene: 3. Germline V lookup: CDR1 SNHLY, CDR2 FYNNEI. The CDR3, as DNA: TGTGCCAGCAGGGAGGGACTAGCGGGGGAAGAGACCCAGTACTTC. This codes for CASREGLAGEETQYF. Full variable domain (outside the CDR3, taken from reference TRBV2 and TRBJ2-5): EPEVTQTPSHQVTQMGQEVILRCVPISNHLYFYWYRQILGQKVEFLVSFYNNEISEKSEIFDDQFSVERPDGSNFTLKIRSTKLEDSAMYFCASREGLAGEETQYFGPGTRLLVL.

V and J are TRBV3-1 (or the pseudogene TRBV3-2) and TRBJ1-2; D is unclear. Trimming stripped 5 bases from V and 2 bases from J, with 9 bases between. Germline CDR1 and CDR2: LGHDT and YNNKEL (reference sequence). The length of the CDR3 is 13 residues. The CDR3 protein is CASSREINYGYTF. The DNA of the CDR3 is TGTGCCAGCAGCAGGGAGATAAACTATGGCTACACCTTC.

J is TRBJ2-5 and V is TRBV5-6, with D possibly TRBD2 on 5 matching bases. The CDR3 sequence is 17 residues long. Trimming removed 4 bases from V and 7 bases from J, with 26 bases in between. Germline-derived CDR1 and CDR2 are SGHDT and YYEEEE. CDR3 nucleotide sequence: TGTGCCAGCAGCCCCTCCCGGGGAGATCCTACCAGACGGACCCAGTACTTC. Its protein is CASSPSRGDPTRRTQYF.

The chain is built from TRBV30 and TRBJ1-1; possibly TRBD1 for D (5 bases). V lost 4 bases and J lost 7, with 10 bases in between. The CDR3 totals 11 residues. Germline V gene data show CDR1 as GTSNPN and CDR2 as SVGIG (reference sequence). Written as DNA, the CDR3 is TGTGCCTGGAACCAGGGCCGTGAAGCTTTCTTT. It specifies CAWNQGREAFF.

The V gene is TRBV2, the J gene TRBJ2-7; possible D gene TRBD2, 5 bases. CDR1 is SNHLY and CDR2 is FYNNEI in the germline V gene. The CDR3 totals 13 residues. V lost 6 bases and J lost 4, with 13 bases in between. This chain's CDR3 is CASSETPGYEQYF. As DNA, the CDR3 is TGTGCCAGCAGCGAGACCCCGGGGTACGAGCAGTACTTC. Combining the CDR3 with reference TRBV2 and TRBJ2-7 gives the whole variable domain EPEVTQTPSHQVTQMGQEVILRCVPISNHLYFYWYRQILGQKVEFLVSFYNNEISEKSEIFDDQFSVERPDGSNFTLKIRSTKLEDSAMYFCASSETPGYEQYFGPGTRLTVT.

The chain combines TRBV7-9 with TRBJ2-2, with no clear D. V lost 3 bases, J lost 5 bases, and 7 bases lay in between. The germline V gene has CDR1 SEHNR and CDR2 FQNEAQ (reference sequence). This CDR3 is 13 amino acids long. CDR3 amino acids: CASSFPRTGELFF. CDR3 nucleotides: TGTGCCAGCAGCTTTCCCAGGACCGGGGAGCTGTTTTTT.

The V and J genes are TRBV7-2 and TRBJ2-7, with D maybe TRBD2 (6 bases). The CDR3 sequence is 15 residues long. CDR1 SGHTA and CDR2 FQGNSA come from the germline V gene. With 3 bases removed from V and 4 bases from J, the gap between germline ends came to 16 bases. CDR3 region: CASSLRVSGRYEQYF. Written as DNA, the CDR3 is TGTGCCAGCAGCTTGAGAGTTAGCGGCCGATACGAGCAGTACTTC.

The rearrangement uses TRBV27 and TRBJ1-3; D is uncertain. CDR1 MNHEY and CDR2 SMNVEV come from the germline V gene (reference sequence). The V gene lost 8 bases and the J gene lost 8 bases, with 19 bases spanning the gap. The CDR3 contains 14 residues. The CDR3 bases are TGTGCCAGCGGATCCCCCGGGAGTGGGGACACCATATATTTT. This translates into CASGSPGSGDTIYF.

This clone was seen once. In nucleotides, the CDR3 is TGTGCCAGCAGCTTGGTGTCTGTCTTTCCCTACGAGCAGTACTTC. Protein sequence: CASSLVSVFPYEQYF. V usage is TRBV5-5 and J usage is TRBJ2-7; D gene unclear. The CDR3 sequence is 15 residues long. The V end lost 0 bases, the J end lost 2 bases, and 12 bases lay between the germline ends. The germline V gene encodes CDR1 SGHKS and CDR2 YYEKEE (reference sequence).

The V and J genes are TRBV6-4 and TRBJ1-1; 7 bases map to TRBD1. Germline V gene lookup returns CDR1 MRHNA and CDR2 SNTAGT. This CDR3 comprises 13 residues. The J segment lost 4 bases and the V segment lost 5 bases, leaving 4 bases of the junction unmatched. The DNA of the CDR3 is TGTGCCAGCAGTATCTACAGGGGCACTGAAGCTTTCTTT. Protein sequence: CASSIYRGTEAFF.

The chain combines TRBV3-1 (or the pseudogene TRBV3-2) with TRBJ2-5; maybe TRBD1 (6 bases). Germline values: CDR1 LGHDT, CDR2 YNNKEL (reference sequence). Deletions cut 0 bases from V and 4 bases from J, with 12 bases between. The CDR3 is 15 residues long. The CDR3 spells CASSQDRGSGETQYF. The CDR3 DNA reads TGTGCCAGCAGCCAAGATAGGGGGTCTGGAGAGACCCAGTACTTC.

V is TRBV3-1 (or the pseudogene TRBV3-2) and J is TRBJ1-1; TRBD1 aligns across 7 bases. The CDR3 consists of 16 residues. Germline V lookup: CDR1 LGHDT, CDR2 YNNKEL (reference sequence). The J segment lost 2 bases and the V segment lost 0 bases, leaving 6 bases of the junction unmatched. CDR3 DNA: TGTGCCAGCAGCCAAGATGGCAGGGGGAGAAACACTGAAGCTTTCTTT. As protein: CASSQDGRGRNTEAFF.

The rearrangement links TRBV5-1 to TRBJ2-7, with TRBD1 as a possible D gene (10 bases). Germline assignment: CDR1 SGHRS and CDR2 YFSETQ. V was clipped by 1 base and J by 2 bases, with 22 bases between them. The CDR3 length is 18 residues. Here the CDR3 DNA reads TGCGCCAGCAGCTTGAGGGACAGGGGTCTAGCGGGAACCTACGAGCAGTACTTC. Its protein is CASSLRDRGLAGTYEQYF.

The gene calls are TRBV5-1 and TRBJ2-1; D is possibly TRBD2 (5 bases). CDR1 is SGHRS and CDR2 is YFSETQ in the germline V gene. V dropped 4 bases and J dropped 5 bases, with 13 bases sitting between them. CDR3 length: 14 residues. CDR3 in DNA: TGCGCCAGCAGCGGCCGGGCGGGTGACAATGAGCAGTTCTTC. Translated: CASSGRAGDNEQFF.

The chain couples TRBV5-1 to TRBJ2-3, with D maybe TRBD1 (6 bases). CDR3 length equals 15 residues. The V end was cut by 4 bases, the J end by 2 bases, with 14 bases between. Germline V gives CDR1 SGHRS, CDR2 YFSETQ. CDR3 DNA sequence: TGCGCCAGCAGCCCGCGACAGGCAATCACAGATACGCAGTATTTT. Residues: CASSPRQAITDTQYF.